This TCR beta chain was observed in a study of T-cell reconstitution after alpha-beta-depleted transplantation in children. This clonotype was found many times. Its antigen is unidentified. Study-wide results and caveats: Among T cells one year after transplant, newly produced cells accounted for most counts and diversity. Roughly two months post-transplant, alpha-beta T cells reportedly originated from several hundred graft clones that had expanded.

The library targeted TCRbeta and was prepared with unique molecular identifiers. TCRdb re-derived calls from the PCR reads in MiXCR, one entry per CDR3 protein. Among 200,000 to 250,000 distinct CDR3 sequences listed, approximately 6.9% were seen once. With V trimmed by 6 bases and J by 6 bases, 19 bases remained unmatched. Germline V gene data show CDR1 as MNHEY and CDR2 as SVGAGI. The CDR3 has 17 amino acids. The rearrangement links TRBV6-5 to TRBJ2-5; TRBD2 matches 7 bases. The TCR was taken from a boy between 2 and 10 years old with acute lymphoblastic leukemia, due to receive a stem cell transplant. This specimen was PBMCs, taken before TCRalphabeta/CD19-depleted stem cell transplant. The CDR3 DNA is TGTGCCAGCAGCACCGGCGGCCTCCTATCCAGCGGGAAGACCCAGTACTTC. It is translated as CASSTGGLLSSGKTQYF.